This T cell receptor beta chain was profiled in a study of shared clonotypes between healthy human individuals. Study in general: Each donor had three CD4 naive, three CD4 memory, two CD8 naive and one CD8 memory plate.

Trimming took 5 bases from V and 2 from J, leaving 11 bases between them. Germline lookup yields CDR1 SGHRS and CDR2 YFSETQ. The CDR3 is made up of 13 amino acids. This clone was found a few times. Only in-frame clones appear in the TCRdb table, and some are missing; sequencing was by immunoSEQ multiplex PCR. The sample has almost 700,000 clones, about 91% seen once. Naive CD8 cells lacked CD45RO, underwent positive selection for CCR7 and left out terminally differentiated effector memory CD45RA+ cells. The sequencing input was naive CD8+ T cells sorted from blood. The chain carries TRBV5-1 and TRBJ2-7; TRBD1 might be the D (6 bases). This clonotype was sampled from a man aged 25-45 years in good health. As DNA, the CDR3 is TGCGCCAGCAGGGGTACAGGGACCTACGAGCAGTACTTC. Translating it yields CASRGTGTYEQYF.